The next 14 T cell receptor beta chains were all read from a single sample in a study of T cell responses to AZD1222 COVID-19 vaccine. Data came from immunoSEQ multiplex PCR; TCRdb stores just in-frame clones and leaves some out. The profile covers some 66,000 clones, with about 90% appearing a single time and 17% taken by the ten largest. Sequencing used peripheral blood, obtained on day 0 of AZD1222 vaccination. The receptors shown here come from an adult in good health.

V is TRBV9 and J is TRBJ2-7, with D possibly TRBD1 on 6 matching bases. From germline, CDR1 is SGDLS and CDR2 YYNGEE. There are 13 residues in the CDR3. V lost 3 bases and J lost 3, with 10 bases in between. The CDR3 here is CASSDPTGYEQYF. CDR3 DNA: TGTGCCAGCAGCGACCCGACAGGCTACGAGCAGTACTTC.

V gene TRBV5-1 combines with J gene TRBJ2-3; D not resolved. The V end lost 2 bases, the J end lost 0 bases, and 10 bases lay between the germline ends. Looked up from germline, CDR1 is SGHRS and CDR2 is YFSETQ. The CDR3 has 15 residues. This chain's CDR3 is CASSFGLQSTDTQYF. The CDR3, as DNA: TGCGCCAGCAGCTTCGGGCTACAAAGCACAGATACGCAGTATTTT.

The genes are TRBV5-1 and TRBJ2-2; 13 bases align to TRBD2. The CDR3 is made up of 16 amino acids. Trimming at V came to 3 bases and at J to 4 bases, leaving 3 bases not matched to a gene. Germline CDR1 SGHRS, CDR2 YFSETQ. In nucleotides, the CDR3 is TGCGCCAGCAGCTGGACTAGCGGGAGTTCCACCGGGGAGCTGTTTTTT. Amino acid sequence: CASSWTSGSSTGELFF.

The chain combines TRBV9 with TRBJ2-5; 7 nucleotides agree with TRBD2. CDR3 length equals 15 residues. Losses at the gene ends were 1 base for V and 1 base for J; bases not matched to a gene: 4. Germline values: CDR1 SGDLS, CDR2 YYNGEE. CDR3 protein: CASSVMGLPQETQYF. The CDR3 region has the DNA TGTGCCAGCAGCGTAATGGGACTACCCCAAGAGACCCAGTACTTC.

The chain links TRBV28 to TRBJ2-7; 10 bases agree with TRBD2. The CDR3 contains 15 residues. The germline V gene has CDR1 MDHEN and CDR2 SYDVKM. Germline trimming cut 5 bases from V and 0 bases from J; bases unmatched to any gene: 4. DNA for the CDR3: TGTGCCAGCAGTATCCTAGCGGGAGCCTCCTACGAGCAGTACTTC. Protein sequence: CASSILAGASYEQYF.

This chain links TRBV28 with TRBJ2-7; tentative D call: TRBD2 (6 bases). Trimming pared 3 bases from V and 0 bases from J, leaving 9 bases between. Germline V lookup: CDR1 MDHEN, CDR2 SYDVKM. The CDR3 spans 14 residues. The CDR3 spells CASSFEGGSYEQYF. The CDR3 coding sequence is TGTGCCAGCAGTTTTGAGGGAGGCTCCTACGAGCAGTACTTC.

Only one count was recorded for this clone. The chain is built from TRBV19 and TRBJ2-6, with 8 bases identical to TRBD1. The J segment lost 1 base and the V segment lost 5 bases, leaving 10 bases of the junction unmatched. This CDR3 spans 18 amino acids. Germline V gene sequence: CDR1 LNHDA, CDR2 SQIVND (reference sequence). The CDR3 DNA is TGTGCCAGTAGTGGCAGGGGGCAGATAATATCTGGGGCCAACGTCCTGACTTTC. Residues: CASSGRGQIISGANVLTF.

The chain has TRBV2 and TRBJ1-5; 9 bases align to TRBD1. Germline assignment: CDR1 SNHLY and CDR2 FYNNEI. The junction had 6 bases not matched to a gene; V was cut back by 4 bases and J by 5 bases. The CDR3 sequence is 15 residues long. The CDR3 region is CASSGDRATHQPQHF. The CDR3 DNA reads as TGTGCCAGCAGTGGGGACAGGGCAACCCATCAGCCCCAGCATTTT.

This clone appeared once. The V call is TRBV27, the J call TRBJ2-7, with D tentatively TRBD1 (5 bases). The CDR3 has 12 amino acids. Germline CDR1 reads MNHEY; CDR2 reads SMNVEV (reference sequence). Trimming left V 9 bases short and J 0 bases short, with 9 bases between. CDR3 DNA: TGTGCCAGTCACGACAGCTCCTACGAGCAGTACTTC. It translates to CASHDSSYEQYF.

This sequence joins TRBV27 and TRBJ2-4; no reliable D call. The germline V and J ends were trimmed by 6 bases and 1 base, with 13 bases remaining between them. The CDR3 consists of 15 residues. From germline, CDR1 is MNHEY and CDR2 SMNVEV (reference sequence). The DNA for the CDR3 is TGTGCCAGCAGCGTTACTATCCCGGCCAAAAACATTCAGTACTTC. Its protein product is CASSVTIPAKNIQYF.

This clone counts as medium-sized. The chain carries TRBV12-3 or TRBV12-4 and TRBJ2-3; no clear D. CDR3 length equals 12 residues. V was shortened by 6 bases and J by 5 bases, with 9 bases between the two germline ends. CDR3 loop: CASRVIGDTQYF. The CDR3 DNA follows: TGTGCCAGCAGGGTTATAGGAGATACGCAGTATTTT.

This clone was found once. The gene calls are TRBV28 and TRBJ2-7, with D perhaps TRBD2 (5 bases). The CDR3 is 16 amino acids. The germline CDR1 and CDR2 sequences are MDHEN and SYDVKM. V lost 5 bases and J lost 0, with 17 bases in between. This CDR3 reads CASSPPGLLHSYEQYF. DNA of the CDR3: TGTGCCAGCAGTCCTCCAGGACTCCTACACTCCTACGAGCAGTACTTC.

The rearrangement links TRBV5-1 to TRBJ2-5, with 10 positions matching TRBD1. TRBJ2-7 matches the DNA end more closely, so the J call is doubtful. The germline V gene has CDR1 SGHRS and CDR2 YFSETQ. The CDR3 runs to 14 residues. CDR3: CASSLDRGLDEQYF. CDR3 sequence (DNA): TGCGCCAGCAGCCTCGACAGGGGGCTCGACGAGCAGTACTTC.

This clone has more than one count but fewer than ten. The chain uses TRBV15 and TRBJ1-1; D is undetermined. CDR1 and CDR2 from the germline V gene are LNHNV and YYDKDF (reference sequence). The CDR3 is 13 residues long. V was pared by 0 bases and J by 11 bases, with 13 bases between. The CDR3 coding sequence is TGTGCCACCAGCAGAGACGGAGCGTGGGAGGCTTTCTTT. Translated, it gives CATSRDGAWEAFF.